A selection of T cell receptor beta chains follows, all from one sample in a study of T cell responses to AZD1222 COVID-19 vaccine. Assay: immunoSEQ multiplex PCR; the TCRdb copy retains only in-frame clones and omits some. The sample carries roughly 40,000 clones, 88% recorded once. The specimen was peripheral blood, collected 28 days after the second dose of the MenACWY control vaccine. These receptors were obtained from an adult who received the MenACWY meningococcal vaccine as a control. Both conserved end residues are part of each CDR3. Fields, in order: V gene, J gene, clone size, D gene, CDR3 DNA, CDR3 protein. A D gene is named only where the DNA matches it firmly. Some rows mark clone size as missing; the rest say once, few, many or name a class of expanded clone.

TRBV15	TRBJ1-5	.	.	TGTGCCACCAGCAGAGAAGTCGTGGGGCAATTCTATAGGGGTGGCAATCAGCCCCAGCATTTT	CATSREVVGQFYRGGNQPQHF
TRBV4-1	TRBJ2-7	.	TRBD1	TGCGCCAGCAGCCGCTCTCCGGGACAGGCGTCCTACGAGCAGTACTTC	CASSRSPGQASYEQYF
TRBV5-6	TRBJ2-5	few	.	TGTGCCAGCAGCTTTCAGGGGCAAGAGACCCAGTACTTC	CASSFQGQETQYF
TRBV10-1	TRBJ2-1	.	TRBD2	TGCGCCAGCAGTCGGACTAGCGGCTACAATGAGCAGTTCTTC	CASSRTSGYNEQFF
TRBV7-3	TRBJ2-1	.	.	TGTGCCAGCAGCTCTTTCTCCTACAATGAGCAGTTCTTC	CASSSFSYNEQFF
TRBV2	TRBJ2-2	.	TRBD2	TGTGCCAGCAGAGGACTAGCGGGATCCCATGGCGGGGAGCTGTTTTTT	CASRGLAGSHGGELFF
TRBV7-9	TRBJ2-5	.	.	TGTGCCAGCGGATGGGGCAGGGGATGGGAGACCCAGTACTTC	CASGWGRGWETQYF
TRBV28	TRBJ1-1	.	.	TGTGCCAGCAGTTTTTACAGGAACACTGAAGCTTTCTTT	CASSFYRNTEAFF
TRBV21-1	TRBJ1-4	.	.	TGTGCCAGCAGCAAGGCTTCCGACATGAATAATGAAAAACTGTTTTTT	CASSKASDMNNEKLFF
TRBV3-1/TRBV3-2	TRBJ2-7	.	.	TGTGCCAGCAGCAAAGAGGGGGGGACCGCCGAGCAGTACTTC	CASSKEGGTAEQYF
TRBV28	TRBJ2-7	.	.	TGTGCCAGCAGTTTGGCCTTTGGGGACGAGCAGTACTTC	CASSLAFGDEQYF
TRBV5-1	TRBJ1-5	.	.	TGCGCCAGCAGCTCGGGGGGCAATAGCAATCAGCCCCAGCATTTT	CASSSGGNSNQPQHF
TRBV6-5	TRBJ2-1	.	.	TGTGCCAGCAGTTGGCGGCGGAACTCCTACAATGAGCAGTTCTTC	CASSWRRNSYNEQFF
TRBV6-5	TRBJ2-7	.	TRBD1	TGTGCCAGCAGTTACTCAGACAGGGGGCTGGACGAGCAGTACTTC	CASSYSDRGLDEQYF
TRBV11-2	TRBJ2-4	.	.	TGTGCCAGCAGCCTAGTGCGGGAATCGTCCAAAAACATTCAGTACTTC	CASSLVRESSKNIQYF
TRBV29-1	TRBJ2-7	.	TRBD1	TGCAGCGCCATCGGGACAGCGATCACCTACGAGCAGTACTTC	CSAIGTAITYEQYF
TRBV28	TRBJ1-1	.	.	TGTGCCAGCAGTTTATTTGCAGGGCCCACTGAAGCTTTCTTT	CASSLFAGPTEAFF
TRBV7-8	TRBJ2-7	.	TRBD2	TGTGCCAGCAGCCCCCGGACTAGCGGAACCTACGAGCAGTACTTC	CASSPRTSGTYEQYF
TRBV6-5	TRBJ1-5	.	.	TGTGCCAGCACGAAGATCAGGCAGGGCAATCAGCCCCAGCATTTT	CASTKIRQGNQPQHF
TRBV30	TRBJ1-4	.	.	TGTGCCTGGAGTACGACGACAGGCCCGAATGAAAAACTGTTTTTT	CAWSTTTGPNEKLFF
TRBV30	TRBJ2-3	.	TRBD2	TGTGCCTGGAGTGCCTGGACTAGCGAGGCAGATACGCAGTATTTT	CAWSAWTSEADTQYF
TRBV5-1	TRBJ1-2	.	.	TGCGCCAGCAGCCGAGAGCCAGGATTCTATGGCTACACCTTC	CASSREPGFYGYTF
TRBV6-2/TRBV6-3	TRBJ2-7	.	.	TGTGCCAGCAGTTACGCTTCTGGTAGCTCCTACGAGCAGTACTTC	CASSYASGSSYEQYF
TRBV2	TRBJ1-4	.	.	TGTGCCAGCAGCCTCAGCTTATTCCGAGTTGAAAAACTGTTTTTT	CASSLSLFRVEKLFF
TRBV11-2	TRBJ1-1	once	.	TGTGCCAGCAGCTTAGATCGGGCCAGCACCTTT	CASSLDRASTF
TRBV4-1	TRBJ1-1	.	.	TGCGCCAGCAGCCTATGGGACGGGAGGAGTGAAGCTTTCTTT	CASSLWDGRSEAFF